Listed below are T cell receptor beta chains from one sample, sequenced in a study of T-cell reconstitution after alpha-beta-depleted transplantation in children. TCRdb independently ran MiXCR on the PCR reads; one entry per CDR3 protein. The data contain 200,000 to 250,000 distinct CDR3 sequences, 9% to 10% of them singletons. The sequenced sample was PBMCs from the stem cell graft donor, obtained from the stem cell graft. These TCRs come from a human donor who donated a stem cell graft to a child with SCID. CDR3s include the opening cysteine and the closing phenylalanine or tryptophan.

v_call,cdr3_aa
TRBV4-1,CASSQMHRGSGEQYF
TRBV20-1,CSAKVARGATYEQYF
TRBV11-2,CASSFTTEETQYF
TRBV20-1,CSARDRRRQIADTQYF
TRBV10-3,CAISDHGQGAWQFF
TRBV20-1,CSARDRGSTNEKLFF
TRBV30,CAWSVLQGQGFSGYTF
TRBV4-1,CASSLGQGRPGELFF
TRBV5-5,CASSRLGVNNEQYF
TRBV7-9,CAGRQGSSDTQYF
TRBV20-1,CSVSGEEQYF
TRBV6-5,CASSYGGGVGDTQYF
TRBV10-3,CAIQSAGLEGYYGYTF
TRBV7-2,CASSLGPERQETQYF
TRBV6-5,CASSSGPTGYSGANVLTF
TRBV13,CASSLTGPENEQFF
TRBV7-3,CASSLNGLYTDTQYF
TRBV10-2,CASSELGGGSTDTQYF
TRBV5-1,CASSRGQDHTEAFF
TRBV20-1,CSARVSGLAGEQFF
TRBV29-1,CSVSPGQGTEAFF
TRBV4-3,CASSQFSGGTAGELFF
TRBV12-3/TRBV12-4,CASSPGETEAFF
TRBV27,CASRPWGDPLLFF
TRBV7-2,CASSFRGQYNEQFF
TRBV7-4,CASIKPPIRRPEAFF
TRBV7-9,CASSIYRGAGYTF
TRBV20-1,CSARDSTRNNQPQHF
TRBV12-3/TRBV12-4,CASSFNWNTEAFF
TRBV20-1,CSAQTGGKSNQPQHF
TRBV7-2,CASSRDRGYGTEAFF
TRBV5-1,CASSDTSVGELFF
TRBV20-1,CSARDYRQGPQETQYF
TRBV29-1,CSATSGGNTEAFF
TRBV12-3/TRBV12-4,CASSRLSWTGGNTEAFF
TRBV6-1,CASSGGTGETQYF
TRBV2,CASVRGGFDEQFF
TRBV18,CASSPPSLGTEQYF
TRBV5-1,CASSLAPQGSEYGYTF
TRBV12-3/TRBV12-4,CAICFGGGTANEKLFF
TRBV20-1,CSATGPGNSPLHF
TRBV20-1,CSAVPPGTKGNTIYF
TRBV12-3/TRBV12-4,CASSAMLMGGVNEQFF
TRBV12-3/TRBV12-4,CASSPESPRLQRNYGYTF
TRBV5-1,CASSLPGQSTEAFF
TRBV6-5,CASSYWTNTEAFF
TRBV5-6,CASSLGRPLGEQYF
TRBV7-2,CAGRGASTDTQYF
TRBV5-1,CASSLRQGVSYTF
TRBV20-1,CSARDLTAYTEAFF